This T cell receptor beta chain comes out of a study of graft-versus-host responses after intestinal transplantation. At the level of the study: The recipients all started with anti-thymocyte globulin induction and then took tacrolimus and steroids for roughly three years. Study outcomes and limitations: Some patients had graft-donor T cell macrochimerism, and their allografts showed high graft-versus-host to host-versus-graft clonal ratios. Maximum circulating GvH clone levels tracked with early post-transplant HvG decreases. Ileal or blood samples showed some GvH clones first, and such clones were also found in recipient marrow.

Clones were read by immunoSEQ multiplex PCR, and TCRdb kept only the in-frame ones, dropping some. The data show about 88,000 clones, 75% to 95% seen once. The germline V and J ends were trimmed by 2 bases and 5 bases, with 18 bases remaining between them. The CDR3 sequence is 16 residues long. Germline V gene lookup returns CDR1 MNHEY and CDR2 SVGAGI. To note about this clone: Its specificity is not known.

The chain is built from TRBV6-5 and TRBJ1-2; D gene uncertain. The TCR comes from a human donor who was the organ donor for an intestinal transplant. The starting material was unstimulated CD4+ T cells sorted from spleen or lymph node cells, obtained before transplant. CDR3 nucleotide sequence: TGTGCCAGCAGTTACACCCCACCGGAGGCCCCTTATGGCTACACCTTC. Its translation is CASSYTPPEAPYGYTF.